This entry lists 14 T cell receptor beta chains sequenced from one sample in a study of blood T cell repertoires in COVID-19. Produced via immunoSEQ multiplex PCR; TCRdb's table is partial and in-frame only. The sample records 20,000 to 30,000 clones, approximately 78% being singletons. The sequenced sample consisted of peripheral blood. These receptors came from a human donor in a cohort sampled during active COVID-19.

This clone was recorded once. This rearrangement joins TRBV19 to TRBJ1-2, with D possibly being TRBD1 (5 bases). V was trimmed by 7 bases and J by 7 bases, leaving 22 bases between them. The CDR3 sequence is 15 residues long. Germline lookup yields CDR1 LNHDA and CDR2 SQIVND (reference sequence). The CDR3 bases are TGTGCCAGTACCACCTGGGAGGGGCGCACAGTTGGCTACACCTTC. It yields the protein CASTTWEGRTVGYTF.

This chain uses TRBV6-5 with TRBJ2-3, with D perhaps TRBD1 (6 bases). V shed 8 bases and J shed 2 bases, with 11 bases lying between them. The CDR3 runs 13 residues. Germline-derived CDR1 and CDR2 are MNHEY and SVGAGI. CDR3 DNA: TGTGCCAGCCCAGGACAGTACACAGATACGCAGTATTTT. It translates to CASPGQYTDTQYF.

The rearrangement joins TRBV4-2 to TRBJ2-2; 9 bases align to TRBD2. J lost 8 bases, V lost 4 bases, and 5 bases had no gene match. Germline lookup yields CDR1 LGHNA and CDR2 YNFKEQ. The CDR3 contains 14 residues. As DNA, the CDR3 is TGTGCCAGCAGCCTTATAGCGGGAGTTGGGGAGCTGTTTTTT. Protein sequence: CASSLIAGVGELFF.

The chain carries TRBV4-3 and TRBJ2-3; unclear D gene. The length of the CDR3 is 17 residues. Germline V gene sequence: CDR1 LGHNA, CDR2 YSLEER. V was cut by 0 bases and J by 4 bases, with 17 bases left in between. The CDR3 sequence is CASSQERCLDPPDTQYF. CDR3 bases: TGCGCCAGCAGCCAAGAAAGGTGCCTAGACCCCCCAGATACGCAGTATTTT.

The chain combines TRBV5-4 with TRBJ1-6; D is possibly TRBD1 (6 bases). Germline CDR1 and CDR2: SGHNT and YYREEE (reference sequence). This CDR3 contains 15 residues. V dropped 1 base and J dropped 3 bases, with 8 bases sitting between them. CDR3: CASSLQDSYNSPLHF. The CDR3 nucleotides read TGTGCCAGCAGCTTGCAGGACAGCTATAATTCACCCCTCCACTTT.

This chain links TRBV24-1 with TRBJ1-2; 9 bases line up with TRBD1. Germline loops: CDR1 KGHDR, CDR2 SFDVKD. This CDR3 has 15 residues. V was pared by 2 bases and J by 8 bases, with 8 bases of the junction left unmatched. The CDR3 DNA reads as TGTGCCACCAGTGATTACCGACAGGGGGATAGGGGCTACACCTTC. This encodes CATSDYRQGDRGYTF.

The gene calls are TRBV4-1 and TRBJ1-1; 7 nucleotides match TRBD1. Germline CDR1 reads MGHRA; CDR2 reads YSYEKL. V lost 5 bases and J lost 1; bases outside the gene matches: 4. The CDR3 is 14 residues long. Here the CDR3 reads CASSWGQKNTEAFF. The DNA for the CDR3 is TGCGCCAGCAGCTGGGGACAGAAGAACACTGAAGCTTTCTTT.

This chain connects TRBV24-1 to TRBJ2-1, with D perhaps TRBD1 (6 bases). Trimming took 9 bases from V and 1 from J, leaving 9 bases between them. The CDR3 loop spans 13 amino acids. Germline loops: CDR1 KGHDR, CDR2 SFDVKD. CDR3 DNA sequence: TGTGCCACCCAAGGACAGTCCTACAATGAGCAGTTCTTC. Its protein product is CATQGQSYNEQFF.

The V gene is TRBV13, the J gene TRBJ2-7; possibly TRBD2 for D (7 bases). The CDR3 runs 15 residues. V was clipped by 0 bases and J by 2 bases, with 11 bases between them. The germline CDR1 and CDR2 sequences are PRHDT and FYEKMQ (reference sequence). This CDR3 is CASSLGGGLTYEQYF. The CDR3 DNA is TGTGCCAGCAGCTTAGGCGGGGGGCTGACCTACGAGCAGTACTTC.

The CDR3 nucleotides read TGCGCCAGCAGACAGGGGTTCTCAAGGTTTTACGAGCAGTACTTC. Its translation is CASRQGFSRFYEQYF. The chain joins TRBV5-1 to TRBJ2-7; the match to TRBD1 covers 7 bases. J was trimmed by 4 bases and V by 5 bases; bases with no gene match: 12. Germline CDR1 reads SGHRS; CDR2 reads YFSETQ. This CDR3 region has 15 residues.

The chain employs TRBV6-4 and TRBJ2-7, with D perhaps TRBD2 (6 bases). The V and J ends lost 3 bases and 1 base respectively, with 7 bases between them. Germline CDR1 reads MRHNA; CDR2 reads SNTAGT. The CDR3 runs to 13 residues. The CDR3 nucleotides are TGTGCCAGCAGTGAAGGGACTTCCTACGAGCAGTACTTC. Amino acid sequence: CASSEGTSYEQYF.

This clone was seen only a few times. The chain joins TRBV9 to TRBJ2-2, with 8 bases that match TRBD2. The CDR3 runs to 15 residues. CDR1 SGDLS and CDR2 YYNGEE come from the germline V gene. V lost 4 bases and J lost 6; bases outside the gene matches: 8. DNA of the CDR3: TGTGCCAGCAGCCCGGGGCAGCGGGGGCCCGGGGAGCTGTTTTTT. This translates into CASSPGQRGPGELFF.

The chain carries TRBV28 and TRBJ1-2, with D possibly matching TRBD1 (6 bases). Deletions cut 5 bases from V and 2 bases from J, with 18 bases between. The CDR3 length is 16 residues. Per the germline V gene, CDR1 is MDHEN and CDR2 is SYDVKM. The CDR3 nucleotides are TGTGCCAGCAGTCTCAATCTAGGGCAGGGGAACTATGGCTACACCTTC. It codes for CASSLNLGQGNYGYTF.

In DNA form, the CDR3 reads TGTGCCAGCAGCCTAGGAGCAGCCCGAACCGGGGAGCTGTTTTTT. This encodes CASSLGAARTGELFF. The chain links TRBV3-1 (or the pseudogene TRBV3-2) to TRBJ2-2; D gene ambiguous. CDR3 size: 15 residues. From germline, CDR1 is LGHDT and CDR2 YNNKEL (reference sequence). Trimming removed 4 bases at V and 5 bases at J, with 14 bases between.